These 23 T cell receptor beta chains were sequenced from one sample in a study of human T cells and chemical hapten exposure. TCRdb ran MiXCR on the RACE reads and lists one entry per CDR3 protein. The table has 150,000 to 200,000 distinct CDR3 sequences, roughly 30% seen once. As to time point: pre-sensitization, week 0. Treatment denoted: therapeutic diphenylcyclopropenone sensitization with weekly scalp DPC. Sequenced here: whole blood, sampled in connection with sensitization to the hapten diphenylcyclopropenone (DPC). Receptors were obtained from a woman aged 25 to 45 with alopecia areata. Some clones in this sample may be carry-over from other donors' samples.

The J gene is TRBJ2-1, the V gene TRBV28, with D unclear. Germline CDR1 MDHEN, CDR2 SYDVKM. The CDR3 is 14 residues long. V lost 9 bases and J 0 bases, leaving 12 bases between the germline ends. DNA of the CDR3: TGTGCCAGTAGACAAGGCGGCTCCTACAATGAGCAGTTCTTC. This encodes CASRQGGSYNEQFF.

This clonotype was recorded a few times. J is TRBJ1-5 and V is TRBV29-1; D is possibly TRBD1 (6 bases). This CDR3 is built from 13 residues. The V and J ends lost 8 bases and 0 bases respectively, with 11 bases between them. CDR1 and CDR2 (germline): SQVTM, ANQGSEA. This CDR3 reads CSPGQYSNQPQHF. CDR3 bases: TGCAGCCCTGGACAGTATAGCAATCAGCCCCAGCATTTT. Filled out from reference TRBV29-1 and TRBJ1-5, the complete variable domain reads SAVISQKPSRDICQRGTSLTIQCQVDSQVTMMFWYRQQPGQSLTLIATANQGSEATYESGFVIDKFPISRPNLTFSTLTVSNMSPEDSSIYLCSPGQYSNQPQHFGDGTRLSIL.

The table lists this clonotype with a few counts. The V gene is TRBV7-8, the J gene TRBJ1-4; TRBD1 matches 9 bases. The V gene end was trimmed by 5 bases and the J gene end by 3 bases; junction bases not matched to a gene: 4. CDR3 length: 15 amino acids. Germline values: CDR1 SGHVS, CDR2 FQNEAQ. CDR3 coding DNA: TGTGCCAGCAGCCCCGGGACAGGGTCTAATGAAAAACTGTTTTTT. It is translated as CASSPGTGSNEKLFF. The whole variable domain, remainder taken from reference TRBV7-8 and TRBJ1-4, is GAGVSQSPRYKVAKRGQDVALRCDPISGHVSLFWYQQALGQGPEFLTYFQNEAQLDKSGLPSDRFFAERPEGSVSTLKIQRTQQEDSAVYLCASSPGTGSNEKLFFGSGTQLSVL.

This clonotype has more than one count but fewer than ten. This chain uses TRBV20-1 with TRBJ2-7; 9 bases map to TRBD2. J lost 4 bases, V lost 0 bases, and 7 bases had no gene match. Germline values: CDR1 DFQATT, CDR2 SNEGSKA (reference sequence). This CDR3 has 15 amino acids. CDR3 residues: CSARDTGTSLYEQYF. CDR3 coding DNA: TGCAGTGCTAGAGACACCGGGACTAGCCTTTACGAGCAGTACTTC.

This clonotype has at least ten counts. This chain joins TRBV29-1 and TRBJ2-7; 9 nucleotides align to TRBD1. V shed 3 bases and J 4 bases; nucleotides not matched to a gene: 1. CDR3 size: 12 residues. Germline V lookup: CDR1 SQVTM, CDR2 ANQGSEA. The DNA for the CDR3 is TGCAGCGTTGAGGACAGGGGATACGAGCAGTACTTC. Encoded protein: CSVEDRGYEQYF.

In its sample, this clonotype was seen once. J is TRBJ2-2 and V is TRBV7-2, with TRBD1 as a possible D gene (6 bases). Germline V gene sequence: CDR1 SGHTA, CDR2 FQGNSA. The CDR3 runs 17 residues. Trimming shortened V by 4 bases and J by 0 bases, and 15 bases separated the two germline ends. CDR3 sequence reads: CASSSSGTNANTGELFF. For the CDR3, the DNA is TGTGCCAGCAGCTCCTCCGGGACAAACGCGAACACCGGGGAGCTGTTTTTT.

This clonotype was seen more than once but under ten times. The V and J genes are TRBV6-5 and TRBJ1-1; no firm D call. Trimming pared 2 bases from V and 0 bases from J, leaving 10 bases between. The CDR3 loop spans 15 amino acids. Germline V gene sequence: CDR1 MNHEY, CDR2 SVGAGI. DNA of the CDR3: TGTGCCAGCAGTTACGGGCAGGCCCTGAACACTGAAGCTTTCTTT. This translates into CASSYGQALNTEAFF.

CDR3 DNA sequence: TGTGCCAGCAGGACCGGGACAGGGGCTCGGGGCTATGGCTACACCTTC. Protein sequence: CASRTGTGARGYGYTF. The V call is TRBV7-2, the J call TRBJ1-2; 10 bases align to TRBD1. Trimming cost V 6 bases and J 4 bases; bases outside gene matches: 11. The germline CDR1 and CDR2 sequences are SGHTA and FQGNSA. The CDR3 runs 16 residues.

V usage is TRBV28 and J usage is TRBJ2-7; no definite D call. Germline V gene data show CDR1 as MDHEN and CDR2 as SYDVKM. With 7 bases removed from V and 3 bases from J, the gap between germline ends came to 22 bases. The CDR3 is made up of 16 amino acids. Here the CDR3 DNA reads TGTGCCAGCACCCCCGGTCACACCCTATCAAACTACGAGCAGTACTTC. It is translated as CASTPGHTLSNYEQYF.

The V gene is TRBV27, the J gene TRBJ2-1; TRBD2 matches at 12 bases. The CDR3 sequence is 14 residues long. CDR1 is MNHEY, CDR2 SMNVEV, per germline (reference sequence). The J segment lost 7 bases and the V segment lost 8 bases, leaving 6 bases of the junction unmatched. The CDR3 protein is CASRPGTSGNEQFF. CDR3 sequence (DNA): TGTGCCAGCCGACCCGGGACTAGCGGGAATGAGCAGTTCTTC.

The J gene is TRBJ2-1, the V gene TRBV9; TRBD2 is a possible D gene (7 bases). This CDR3 is 14 amino acids long. Trimming shortened V by 0 bases and J by 9 bases, and 13 bases separated the two germline ends. From germline, CDR1 is SGDLS and CDR2 YYNGEE. CDR3: CASSVGGGEGEQFF. As DNA, the CDR3 is TGTGCCAGCAGCGTAGGAGGGGGGGAGGGTGAGCAGTTCTTC.

CDR3: CASSLLGLPKHQNEQFF. The DNA for the CDR3 is TGTGCCAGCTCCCTTTTGGGACTCCCCAAGCACCAGAATGAGCAGTTCTTC. V gene TRBV6-5 combines with J gene TRBJ2-1; tentatively, D is TRBD2 (6 bases). The V end lost 8 bases, the J end lost 7 bases, and 27 bases lay between the germline ends. Germline V gives CDR1 MNHEY, CDR2 SVGAGI. This CDR3 spans 17 amino acids.

The chain combines TRBV15 with TRBJ2-3; a possible D gene is TRBD2 (5 bases). The CDR3 length is 15 residues. Germline V gene lookup returns CDR1 LNHNV and CDR2 YYDKDF (reference sequence). The V gene lost 0 bases and the J gene lost 8 bases, with 15 bases spanning the gap. CDR3 protein: CATSRDGLGEGTQYF. The CDR3 nucleotides are TGTGCCACCAGCAGAGATGGTCTCGGGGAAGGTACGCAGTATTTT.

There are a few counts of this clonotype. The V gene is TRBV7-2, the J gene TRBJ1-5; no firm D call. CDR3 length: 12 amino acids. V was shortened by 5 bases and J by 3 bases, with 5 bases between the two germline ends. Germline V gene sequence: CDR1 SGHTA, CDR2 FQGNSA. The CDR3 reads CASSRFNQPQHF. The CDR3 region has the DNA TGTGCCAGCAGCCGGTTCAATCAGCCCCAGCATTTT. Based on the CDR3 plus reference TRBV7-2 and TRBJ1-5, the full variable domain is GAGVSQSPSNKVTEKGKDVELRCDPISGHTALYWYRQSLGQGLEFLIYFQGNSAPDKSGLPSDRFSAERTGGSVSTLTIQRTQQEDSAVYLCASSRFNQPQHFGDGTRLSIL.

This clonotype was counted many times. The V gene is TRBV20-1, the J gene TRBJ1-2; 8 nucleotides match TRBD1. The trim removed 1 base at V and 1 base at J, leaving 2 bases unmatched. CDR1 is DFQATT and CDR2 is SNEGSKA in the germline V gene (reference sequence). The CDR3 runs to 14 residues. The CDR3 nucleotides are TGCAGTGCTAGAGGGACAGGGCTTAACTATGGCTACACCTTC. It codes for CSARGTGLNYGYTF.

The rearrangement links TRBV4-2 to TRBJ2-2, with unresolved D. V was pared by 2 bases and J by 6 bases, with 4 bases between. Germline CDR1 reads LGHNA; CDR2 reads YNFKEQ. CDR3 size: 12 residues. For the CDR3, the DNA is TGTGCCAGCAGCCAAAGAGCCGGGGAGCTGTTTTTT. Protein product: CASSQRAGELFF.

This chain joins TRBV20-1 and TRBJ1-6, with 7 bases fitting TRBD1. CDR1 DFQATT and CDR2 SNEGSKA come from the germline V gene (reference sequence). J gave up 8 bases and V 0 bases, and 10 bases lay outside the gene matches. The CDR3 length is 16 residues. The CDR3 DNA reads TGCAGTGCTAGAGATAGAACACAGGGGTGGGATTCACCCCTCCACTTT. Protein: CSARDRTQGWDSPLHF.

The chain has TRBV29-1 and TRBJ1-1; 7 bases fit TRBD1. The CDR3 has 16 amino acids. V lost 4 bases to trimming and J lost 1 base; unmatched junction nucleotides: 12. Germline V gene lookup returns CDR1 SQVTM and CDR2 ANQGSEA. The CDR3 bases are TGCAGCGTTGCGGGGGGGGTTGACAGGGCGAACACTGAAGCTTTCTTT. This sequence encodes CSVAGGVDRANTEAFF. The whole variable domain, remainder taken from reference TRBV29-1 and TRBJ1-1, is SAVISQKPSRDICQRGTSLTIQCQVDSQVTMMFWYRQQPGQSLTLIATANQGSEATYESGFVIDKFPISRPNLTFSTLTVSNMSPEDSSIYLCSVAGGVDRANTEAFFGQGTRLTVV.

The rearrangement links TRBV7-9 to TRBJ2-1, with 7 bases that match TRBD2. The CDR3 has 16 residues. V was clipped by 6 bases and J by 0 bases; unmatched bases: 8. Germline V lookup: CDR1 SEHNR, CDR2 FQNEAQ (reference sequence). The CDR3 DNA reads as TGTGCCAGCAGGAGGAGGCGGGAGAGCTCCTACAATGAGCAGTTCTTC. The encoded protein is CASRRRRESSYNEQFF.

This sequence joins TRBV2 and TRBJ2-1, with TRBD1 as a possible D gene (6 bases). Trimming left V 7 bases short and J 6 bases short, with 16 bases between. There are 14 residues in the CDR3. Germline values: CDR1 SNHLY, CDR2 FYNNEI. The CDR3 sequence is CASIRDTRGNEQFF. For the CDR3, the DNA is TGTGCCAGCATTCGGGACACTCGGGGCAATGAGCAGTTCTTC.

This CDR3 reads CASIGPGESYNEQFF. DNA for the CDR3: TGTGCCAGCATCGGTCCCGGCGAATCCTACAATGAGCAGTTCTTC. The chain recombines TRBV28 with TRBJ2-1, with D hard to call. The V end lost 7 bases, the J end lost 1 base, and 14 bases lay between the germline ends. The germline gives CDR1 MDHEN, CDR2 SYDVKM. This CDR3 is 15 amino acids long.

The J gene is TRBJ2-7, the V gene TRBV29-1; D perhaps matches TRBD2 (7 bases). V lost 7 bases and J lost 12, with 25 bases in between. The CDR3 loop spans 13 amino acids. Germline loops: CDR1 SQVTM, CDR2 ANQGSEA. CDR3 DNA: TGCAGCGCCGTAACCGGGGGGCAGAGGGAGGCGTACTTC. The encoded protein is CSAVTGGQREAYF.

In its sample, this clonotype was seen a few times. This chain joins TRBV29-1 and TRBJ1-2; D ambiguous. CDR3 length equals 11 residues. Germline lookup yields CDR1 SQVTM and CDR2 ANQGSEA. Trimming pared 4 bases from V and 7 bases from J, leaving 10 bases between. CDR3 DNA sequence: TGCAGCGTTGCCGATTCAGGTGGCTACACCTTC. Its translation: CSVADSGGYTF.